Sequencing of this T cell receptor (beta chain) was carried out in a study of cytomegalovirus exposure and HLA in healthy donors. About the research overall: Earlier sequencing of some 170 million T cells yielded approximately 120 million unique TCR beta sequences.

Notes on the study in general: TCR beta sequences reportedly predicted most subjects' HLA-A and HLA-B alleles accurately. What was likely a sequencing artifact was a cluster of highly shared sequence variants.

With respect to this clone: Its specificity is not known.

Primers for the PCR totalled 60 Vbeta and 13 Jbeta. Assay: immunoSEQ multiplex PCR; the TCRdb copy retains only in-frame clones and omits some. This table has 43,000 or so clones, around 77% appearing once. The CDR3 extends over 18 amino acids. Germline CDR1 reads SGHDT; CDR2 reads YYEEEE. The V end was cut by 3 bases, the J end by 7 bases, with 27 bases between. The clonotype comes from a man younger than 40 in good health and CMV-seronegative. This chain joins TRBV5-6 and TRBJ2-3; a possible D gene is TRBD1 (6 bases). Sequenced material: PBMCs. The CDR3 DNA reads TGTGCCAGCAGCTCTCGGACAGTTCAGTTTACCAGGGATAATACGCAGTATTTT. Amino acid sequence: CASSSRTVQFTRDNTQYF.